A selection of T cell receptor beta chains follows, all from one sample in a study of blood T cell repertoires in COVID-19. Repertoires were generated with immunoSEQ multiplex PCR, while TCRdb's copy carries only in-frame clones and drops some. Of fewer than 250,000 clones in the sample, 83% were seen once. Sequenced sample: peripheral blood. Every receptor here comes from a woman between 35 and 50 years old with active or convalescent COVID-19. Both conserved end residues are part of each CDR3. D genes are given only for firm matches. Size is stated for part of the rows, as once, few or many counts, or as a class when the clone is expanded.

-	TRBJ1-4	TRBV27	TRBD1	TGTGCCAGCAGTTTATCGGGGACAGGCTCCCGAAATGAAAAACTGTTTTTT	CASSLSGTGSRNEKLFF
-	TRBJ1-1	TRBV5-1	TRBD1	TGCGCCAGCAGCTTGGCCCCTCTAACAGGGGGCACTGAAGCTTTCTTT	CASSLAPLTGGTEAFF
-	TRBJ2-2	TRBV27	TRBD2	TGTGCCAGCAGTTACATAGCGGGGGCAGCGAACACCGGGGAGCTGTTTTTT	CASSYIAGAANTGELFF
once	TRBJ1-1	TRBV4-1	-	TGCGCCAGCAGCCAGCTGGACGGGGGCACTGAAGCTTTCTTT	CASSQLDGGTEAFF
-	TRBJ2-4	TRBV11-3	TRBD2	TGTGCCAGCACCCAAACGGGGGGGAACATTCAGTACTTC	CASTQTGGNIQYF
-	TRBJ2-5	TRBV5-1	-	TGCGCCAGCAGCTCAGGCGGGGAGCGACAAGAGACCCAGTACTTC	CASSSGGERQETQYF
-	TRBJ2-7	TRBV3-1/TRBV3-2	-	TGTGCCAGCAGTCAGGGACTTCGACCGTACGAGCAGTACTTC	CASSQGLRPYEQYF
-	TRBJ2-7	TRBV3-1/TRBV3-2	TRBD1	TGTGCCAGCAGCCTTCGACAGGGGGGCGAGCAGTACTTC	CASSLRQGGEQYF
few	TRBJ2-1	TRBV5-6	-	TGTGCCAGCAGCTTTGGCATGGGCGACAATGAGCAGTTCTTC	CASSFGMGDNEQFF
-	TRBJ2-5	TRBV7-2	TRBD2	TGTGCCAGCAGTCGTTCTAGCGGGGGTAACCAAGAGACCCAGTACTTC	CASSRSSGGNQETQYF
few	TRBJ1-4	TRBV14	TRBD1	TGTGCCAGCAGCCAAGATATGGGGACAGAACTGTTTTTT	CASSQDMGTELFF
-	TRBJ2-5	TRBV2	-	TGTGCCAGCAGTGAAGCGCAATTCTGGAGCCAAGAGACCCAGTACTTC	CASSEAQFWSQETQYF
-	TRBJ1-1	TRBV30	-	TGTGCCTGGAAGTGGGGAGACCGGATCATTGAAGCTTTCTTT	CAWKWGDRIIEAFF
-	TRBJ2-1	TRBV30	TRBD1	TGTGCCTGGGGAGGACAGGGTTGGTATGAGCAGTTCTTC	CAWGGQGWYEQFF
-	TRBJ1-2	TRBV11-2	-	TGTGCCAGCAGCTTAGGAGCGGGGAACTATGGCTACACCTTC	CASSLGAGNYGYTF
-	TRBJ2-2	TRBV7-3	TRBD2	TGTGCCAGCAGCTCCATACTAGCGCCGGGGGAGCTGTTTTTT	CASSSILAPGELFF
-	TRBJ2-2	TRBV10-3	-	TGTGCCATCAGTGTCTTACAGGGTAGCACCGGGGAGCTGTTTTTT	CAISVLQGSTGELFF
-	TRBJ2-3	TRBV24-1	-	TGTGCCACCAGTGATTTAAATTTGCGAGATACGCAGTATTTT	CATSDLNLRDTQYF
-	TRBJ1-5	TRBV11-3	-	TGTGCCAGCAGCCCGGGGGGAGAGCAGCCCCAGCATTTT	CASSPGGEQPQHF
-	TRBJ2-2	TRBV2	TRBD2	TGTGCCAGCAGTGAATCCAGCGGGATGGTCGGGGAGCTGTTTTTT	CASSESSGMVGELFF
-	TRBJ1-2	TRBV7-9	TRBD1	TGTGCCAGCAGCTTGGGACAGGGGGCTCTCTATGGCTACACCTTC	CASSLGQGALYGYTF
-	TRBJ2-1	TRBV19	TRBD1	TGTGCCAGTAACAGGGGGCGCGACCCCTACAATGAGCAGTTCTTC	CASNRGRDPYNEQFF
-	TRBJ1-1	TRBV25-1	TRBD1	TGTGCCAGCAGTCCTGACAGGGGTTGGAGAGCTTTCTTT	CASSPDRGWRAFF